The next 15 T cell receptor beta chains were all read from a single sample in a study of T-cell memory formation after mild COVID-19. TCRdb ran MiXCR on the 5' RACE reads and lists one entry per CDR3 protein. The table includes approximately 230,000 distinct CDR3 sequences, roughly 17% detected once. The sequenced sample was PBMCs or a T cell subset sorted from them (not recorded which). The receptor source for this set is a man between 18 and 29 years old who had mild COVID-19 (a few samples of this study predate the infection). Cell type and time point are not known.

The chain combines TRBV19 with TRBJ1-6; D is perhaps TRBD1 (6 bases). Germline CDR1 is LNHDA and CDR2 is SQIVND (reference sequence). The CDR3 runs 13 residues. Trimming took 6 bases from V and 10 from J, leaving 13 bases between them. CDR3 DNA sequence: TGTGCCAGTAGCGACAGGAAAGAATCACCCCTCCACTTT. It translates to CASSDRKESPLHF.

The chain employs TRBV11-3 and TRBJ2-5; D not certain. V was trimmed by 0 bases and J by 5 bases, leaving 10 bases between them. Germline V gene data show CDR1 as SGHNT and CDR2 as YENEEA. The CDR3 runs to 14 residues. The DNA of the CDR3 is TGTGCCAGCAGCTTAGATTGGATCAGGGAGACCCAGTACTTC. Its protein product is CASSLDWIRETQYF.

The chain couples TRBV3-1 to TRBJ2-1; D not resolved. Trimming left V 0 bases short and J 9 bases short, with 9 bases between. Germline lookup yields CDR1 LGHDT and CDR2 YNNKEL (reference sequence). There are 13 residues in the CDR3. CDR3 loop: CASSQDGPSEQFF. The CDR3 DNA reads TGTGCCAGCAGCCAAGATGGCCCTAGTGAGCAGTTCTTC.

This clonotype appeared a few times. The CDR3 is CASSQEPWDGFSNQPQHF. The CDR3 nucleotides are TGCGCCAGCAGCCAAGAGCCCTGGGATGGGTTTAGCAATCAGCCCCAGCATTTT. The V and J genes are TRBV4-3 and TRBJ1-5; D ambiguous. CDR3 length: 18 amino acids. V dropped 0 bases and J dropped 0 bases, with 15 bases sitting between them. Germline CDR1 is LGHNA and CDR2 is YSLEER.

This clonotype appeared a few times. The chain uses TRBV20-1 and TRBJ2-2; D not resolved. The V gene lost 3 bases and the J gene lost 6 bases, with 14 bases spanning the gap. The CDR3 loop spans 14 amino acids. The germline CDR1 and CDR2 sequences are DFQATT and SNEGSKA (reference sequence). CDR3 amino acids: CSASIVSGPGELFF. The CDR3 nucleotides read TGCAGTGCTAGCATCGTTTCCGGCCCCGGGGAGCTGTTTTTT.

This clonotype showed up many times. CDR3 in amino acids: CASSYSGPQGVYHEQYF. CDR3 sequence (DNA): TGTGCCAGCAGTTACTCGGGGCCCCAGGGGGTTTACCACGAGCAGTACTTC. J is TRBJ2-7 and V is TRBV6-6, with 7 positions matching TRBD1. Germline-derived CDR1 and CDR2 are MNHNY and SVGAGI (reference sequence). Unmatched junction bases numbered 13, after V lost 0 bases and J lost 5 bases. CDR3 length: 17 residues.

J is TRBJ2-7 and V is TRBV6-5, with TRBD1 identical over 9 bases. CDR1 is MNHEY, CDR2 SVGAGI, per germline. Germline trimming cut 0 bases from V and 1 base from J; bases unmatched to any gene: 4. This CDR3 comprises 16 residues. The CDR3 spells CASSYSGTGTSYEQYF. The CDR3 coding sequence is TGTGCCAGCAGTTACTCGGGGACAGGGACTTCCTACGAGCAGTACTTC.

This clonotype was counted a few times. The CDR3 region is CASSLSGPRDGELFF. The DNA for the CDR3 is TGTGCCAGCAGCTTATCGGGGCCTCGGGACGGGGAGCTGTTTTTT. This chain joins TRBV7-2 and TRBJ2-2; D may be TRBD1 or TRBD2 (5 bases each). The V gene lost 2 bases and the J gene lost 7 bases, with 14 bases spanning the gap. The CDR3 spans 15 residues. Germline CDR1 reads SGHTA; CDR2 reads FQGNSA.

This clonotype was observed many times. The chain links TRBV20-1 to TRBJ2-3, with D tentatively TRBD2 (6 bases). V was cut by 4 bases and J by 6 bases, with 14 bases left in between. The CDR3 consists of 13 residues. Germline V lookup: CDR1 DFQATT, CDR2 SNEGSKA (reference sequence). The CDR3 nucleotides are TGCAGTGCTAATCTCCCCGCGGGGGATACGCAGTATTTT. Translating gives CSANLPAGDTQYF.

The genes are TRBV6-6 and TRBJ2-7, with a possible D match to TRBD1 (7 bases). V was trimmed by 7 bases and J by 0 bases, leaving 10 bases between them. The CDR3 spans 13 residues. Germline V gene sequence: CDR1 MNHNY, CDR2 SVGAGI (reference sequence). The CDR3 reads CASIRGDSYEQYF. The CDR3 region has the DNA TGTGCCAGCATCAGGGGGGACTCCTACGAGCAGTACTTC.

This chain joins TRBV4-1 and TRBJ2-7; D perhaps matches TRBD1 (7 bases). CDR3 length: 16 amino acids. CDR1 MGHRA and CDR2 YSYEKL come from the germline V gene. Between the trimmed V and J ends, which lost 1 base and 6 bases, there was a span of 19 bases. The CDR3 reads CASSQGPGQAGSEQYF. CDR3 nucleotide sequence: TGCGCCAGCAGCCAAGGTCCCGGACAGGCCGGGAGCGAGCAGTACTTC.

This clonotype turned up a few times. V is TRBV5-1 and J is TRBJ2-5, with 9 nucleotides matching TRBD1. CDR1 is SGHRS and CDR2 is YFSETQ in the germline V gene. This CDR3 contains 14 residues. J lost 5 bases, V lost 4 bases, and 6 bases had no gene match. Here the CDR3 DNA reads TGCGCCAGCAGCGGGGGACAGGGTGCGGAGACCCAGTACTTC. It is translated as CASSGGQGAETQYF.

In its sample, this clonotype was seen many times. J is TRBJ2-3 and V is TRBV18; D is unresolved. The germline V and J ends were trimmed by 1 base and 1 base, with 6 bases remaining between them. The CDR3 runs 14 residues. Germline values: CDR1 KGHSH, CDR2 LQKENI. CDR3 in amino acids: CASSPLSGTDTQYF. The CDR3 DNA sequence: TGTGCCAGCTCACCACTTTCGGGCACAGATACGCAGTATTTT.

This clonotype occurred a few times. Written as DNA, the CDR3 is TGCGCCAGCCCGCGAGTCAGCTCGCCCTACGAGCAGTACGTC. Translated: CASPRVSSPYEQYV. The V call is TRBV4-3, the J call TRBJ2-7; D is undetermined. The CDR3 extends over 14 amino acids. Trimming shortened V by 8 bases and J by 2 bases, and 16 bases separated the two germline ends. Germline-derived CDR1 and CDR2 are LGHNA and YSLEER.

The gene calls are TRBV4-3 and TRBJ1-5; 7 nucleotides match TRBD1. The length of the CDR3 is 15 residues. Germline V CDR1 and CDR2: LGHNA, YSLEER. J gave up 3 bases and V 1 base, and 3 bases lay outside the gene matches. This CDR3 reads CASSQGGGLNQPQHF. The CDR3 coding sequence is TGCGCCAGCAGCCAAGGAGGGGGCCTCAATCAGCCCCAGCATTTT.